This TCR beta chain came from a study of PD-1 blockade in classical Hodgkin lymphoma. Study-wide results and caveats: The diversity seen at baseline in complete responders resembled that of newly diagnosed patients.

CDR1 and CDR2 (germline): MNHEY, SMNVEV (reference sequence). There are 14 residues in the CDR3. V was cut by 5 bases and J by 0 bases, with 11 bases left in between. Comment on this clone: The antigen is unknown.

TCRdb keeps only in-frame clones here, not all; method: immunoSEQ multiplex PCR. The sample holds 30,000 or so clones, about 88% seen once. Described time point: cycle 4 day 1 (C4D1), after about 6 weeks of nivolumab. Autologous stem cell transplantation was followed by relapse in every patient, and brentuximab vedotin exposure varied. Magnetic negative selection was used to purify CD4+ T cells from PBMCs that had been thawed. This TCR came from a human donor with classical Hodgkin lymphoma. The genes are TRBV27 and TRBJ2-7; D unclear. Here the sequenced sample was CD4+ T cells from blood, taken before the fourth cycle of nivolumab. CDR3: CASSGLTNSYEQYF. In nucleotides, the CDR3 is TGTGCCAGCAGTGGGCTAACTAACTCCTACGAGCAGTACTTC.